The 25 T cell receptor beta chains below all came from one sample that was sequenced in a study of CD8 T cells in ankylosing spondylitis. No antigens are known for them. TCRdb analysed the 5' RACE reads with MiXCR anew, one entry per CDR3 protein. The sample shows 200,000 to 250,000 distinct CDR3 sequences, about a sixth of them seen only once. Study-level results: What seemed typical of ankylosing spondylitis blood was a TCR beta motif built from about 8 highly homologous variants.

The sequencing sample was made of blood, either unsorted or a sorted T cell fraction (not recorded which). The receptors originated from a male donor with ankylosing spondylitis.

In this sample, this clonotype turned up a few times. This chain links TRBV20-1 with TRBJ2-3; D may be TRBD2 (5 bases). CDR1 is DFQATT, CDR2 SNEGSKA, per germline (reference sequence). This CDR3 is built from 16 residues. Trimming took off 1 base at V and 0 bases at J, with 14 bases between the two ends. In DNA, the CDR3 is TGCAGTGCTAGAGCCCGGGAAGGGCCCAGCACAGATACGCAGTATTTT. Translation: CSARAREGPSTDTQYF.

The chain uses TRBV7-9 and TRBJ2-3; tentatively, D is TRBD2 (5 bases). The CDR3 totals 16 residues. Germline V gene sequence: CDR1 SEHNR, CDR2 FQNEAQ (reference sequence). Trimming removed 4 bases at V and 0 bases at J, with 14 bases between. DNA of the CDR3: TGTGCCAGCAGCTCCGGACTCGAGACTAGCACAGATACGCAGTATTTT. This translates into CASSSGLETSTDTQYF.

This sequence joins TRBV4-2 and TRBJ1-1; TRBD1 matches at 9 bases. Per the germline V gene, CDR1 is LGHNA and CDR2 is YNFKEQ. This CDR3 comprises 16 residues. J was trimmed by 12 bases and V by 0 bases; bases with no gene match: 14. The DNA of the CDR3 is TGTGCCAGCAGCCAAGACGCCACCGGACAGGGGTTAATCACTTTCTTT. Its translation: CASSQDATGQGLITFF.

This sequence joins TRBV4-1 and TRBJ2-7; 8 nucleotides align to TRBD2. V lost 1 base, J lost 3 bases, and 5 bases stayed unmatched. The CDR3 has 15 amino acids. CDR1 MGHRA and CDR2 YSYEKL come from the germline V gene. The CDR3 region is CASSQVFSGNYEQYF. For the CDR3, the DNA is TGCGCCAGCAGCCAAGTATTTAGCGGGAACTACGAGCAGTACTTC.

This clonotype turned up a few times. The genes are TRBV5-1 and TRBJ2-7; 7 bases agree with TRBD1. The V gene end was trimmed by 4 bases and the J gene end by 0 bases; junction bases not matched to a gene: 4. The CDR3 totals 14 residues. Germline V gene data show CDR1 as SGHRS and CDR2 as YFSETQ. The CDR3 coding sequence is TGCGCCAGCAGCGGTCCAGGGGGCTCCTACGAGCAGTACTTC. Amino acid sequence: CASSGPGGSYEQYF.

This clonotype was seen repeatedly, ten times or more. The chain carries TRBV29-1 and TRBJ2-2, with a possible D match to TRBD2 (5 bases). Germline V gene lookup returns CDR1 SQVTM and CDR2 ANQGSEA. This CDR3 contains 13 residues. V shed 5 bases and J shed 2 bases, with 9 bases lying between them. In nucleotides, the CDR3 is TGCAGCGTTTACGGGGTAAACACCGGGGAGCTGTTTTTT. Protein: CSVYGVNTGELFF.

This clonotype was seen more than once but under ten times. The V and J genes are TRBV20-1 and TRBJ2-7; TRBD1 is a possible D gene (5 bases). The germline V gene encodes CDR1 DFQATT and CDR2 SNEGSKA (reference sequence). V was clipped by 0 bases and J by 3 bases, with 12 bases between them. The CDR3 runs to 14 residues. The CDR3 reads CSARDEGQDYEQYF. The CDR3 coding sequence is TGCAGTGCTAGAGATGAAGGACAAGACTACGAGCAGTACTTC.

This chain links TRBV14 with TRBJ2-7; unclear D gene. This CDR3 is built from 13 residues. Germline loops: CDR1 SGHDN, CDR2 FVKESK. Trimming cost V 1 base and J 4 bases, with 8 bases left between them. The CDR3 sequence is CASSQGVRYEQYF. The CDR3 nucleotides are TGTGCCAGCAGCCAAGGGGTGAGGTACGAGCAGTACTTC.

This clonotype has a handful of counts. CDR3 coding DNA: TGTGCCAGCAGCCAAAGGGACAGGGAGGACTATGGCTACACCTTC. As protein: CASSQRDREDYGYTF. The chain recombines TRBV12-3 or TRBV12-4 with TRBJ1-2; 9 bases line up with TRBD1. J was trimmed by 3 bases and V by 6 bases; bases with no gene match: 8. The CDR3 spans 15 residues.

The chain has TRBV11-2 and TRBJ2-1, with 10 nucleotides matching TRBD2. The CDR3 has 16 amino acids. V was pared by 1 base and J by 11 bases, with 11 bases of the junction left unmatched. In germline, CDR1 is SGHAT, CDR2 FQNNGV. The CDR3 here is CASSLVGLAGDPQQFF. For the CDR3, the DNA is TGTGCCAGCAGCTTAGTAGGTCTAGCGGGAGACCCTCAGCAGTTCTTC.

The rearrangement joins TRBV28 to TRBJ1-5, with unresolved D. This CDR3 has 13 amino acids. V was cut by 3 bases and J by 7 bases, with 10 bases left in between. CDR1 MDHEN and CDR2 SYDVKM come from the germline V gene. The CDR3 protein is CASSFYPSQPQHF. Here the CDR3 DNA reads TGTGCCAGCAGTTTTTATCCATCGCAGCCCCAGCATTTT.

The rearrangement uses TRBV6-5 and TRBJ2-7, with D possibly TRBD2 on 5 matching bases. Trimming took 2 bases from V and 6 from J, leaving 11 bases between them. Per germline, CDR1 MNHEY and CDR2 SVGAGI. This CDR3 region has 13 residues. The CDR3 DNA is TGTGCCAGCAGTTACGGGCACGAGGGCGAGCAGTACTTC. This encodes CASSYGHEGEQYF.

The V gene is TRBV30, the J gene TRBJ2-2, with D perhaps matching TRBD1 (5 bases). Germline-derived CDR1 and CDR2 are GTSNPN and SVGIG (reference sequence). CDR3 size: 12 residues. Trimming pared 4 bases from V and 4 bases from J, leaving 7 bases between. CDR3 bases: TGTGCCTGGATAGGGGTCACCGGGGAGCTGTTTTTT. It translates to CAWIGVTGELFF.

J is TRBJ2-1 and V is TRBV19; no clear D gene. The CDR3 consists of 15 residues. Germline-derived CDR1 and CDR2 are LNHDA and SQIVND (reference sequence). Trimming left V 5 bases short and J 0 bases short, with 11 bases between. The CDR3 DNA follows: TGTGCCAGTAGTGTGCGTGGGTCCTCCTACAATGAGCAGTTCTTC. Its translation: CASSVRGSSYNEQFF.

There are many counts of this clonotype. The chain employs TRBV6-4 and TRBJ2-1; D is undetermined. Germline CDR1 reads MRHNA; CDR2 reads SNTAGT. Trimming removed 5 bases at V and 5 bases at J, with 10 bases between. This CDR3 is 13 amino acids long. The CDR3 spells CASSTNSNNEQFF. CDR3 in DNA: TGTGCCAGCAGTACAAACAGTAACAATGAGCAGTTCTTC.

The rearrangement uses TRBV9 and TRBJ2-3; 9 bases agree with TRBD2. CDR1 is SGDLS, CDR2 YYNGEE, per germline. The CDR3 totals 16 residues. Trimming took 0 bases from V and 2 from J; bases not matched to a gene: 4. The CDR3 protein is CASSVGAGGYTDTQYF. Here the CDR3 DNA reads TGTGCCAGCAGCGTAGGGGCGGGAGGGTACACAGATACGCAGTATTTT.

The CDR3 region has the DNA TGTGCCAGCCTGTGGGCTAGCGGGCGGAATGAGCAGTTCTTC. The encoded protein is CASLWASGRNEQFF. This chain joins TRBV12-3 or TRBV12-4 and TRBJ2-1; 8 bases map to TRBD2. The V and J ends lost 8 bases and 7 bases, in that order; junction bases with no gene match: 10. The CDR3 runs to 14 residues.

The gene calls are TRBV28 and TRBJ2-2, with a possible D match to TRBD1 (6 bases). V was cut by 10 bases and J by 3 bases, with 12 bases left in between. The V gene's germline CDR1 is MDHEN and CDR2 SYDVKM. The CDR3 spans 13 residues. CDR3 loop: CAIPGHYTGELFF. The CDR3 nucleotides read TGTGCCATACCGGGACATTACACCGGGGAGCTGTTTTTT.

This clonotype was counted ten times or more. The V call is TRBV29-1, the J call TRBJ2-2; D not certain. Trimming took off 3 bases at V and 7 bases at J, with 12 bases between the two ends. Germline V gene data show CDR1 as SQVTM and CDR2 as ANQGSEA. This CDR3 comprises 13 residues. CDR3 amino acids: CSVDSGLVGELFF. The CDR3 coding sequence is TGCAGCGTTGATTCGGGTTTGGTCGGGGAGCTGTTTTTT.

This clonotype was found a few times. J is TRBJ2-1 and V is TRBV6-1; no firm D call. Trimming took 5 bases from V and 8 from J, leaving 13 bases between them. CDR1 and CDR2 from the germline V gene are MNHNS and SASEGT. CDR3 size: 13 residues. CDR3 protein: CASSTSDSYEQFF. The CDR3 nucleotides are TGTGCCAGCAGTACCTCAGACTCGTATGAGCAGTTCTTC.

This clonotype was observed a few times. This chain connects TRBV7-6 to TRBJ1-5; tentative D call: TRBD1 (5 bases). Per the germline V gene, CDR1 is SGHVS and CDR2 is FNYEAQ. The V end was cut by 5 bases, the J end by 6 bases, with 11 bases between. This CDR3 spans 13 amino acids. The CDR3 DNA reads TGTGCCAGCAGCCCCGGACATGCTCAGCCCCAGCATTTT. Protein sequence: CASSPGHAQPQHF.

The rearrangement joins TRBV5-8 to TRBJ2-7; D might be TRBD1 (5 bases). The CDR3 totals 15 residues. V was clipped by 0 bases and J by 0 bases, with 10 bases between them. CDR1 SGHTS and CDR2 YDEGEE come from the germline V gene. CDR3 sequence (DNA): TGTGCCAGCAGCTTGGTGCAGGGAAGCTCCTACGAGCAGTACTTC. Protein product: CASSLVQGSSYEQYF.

The chain joins TRBV7-9 to TRBJ2-2; TRBD1 is a possible D gene (6 bases). The ends were cut back, 7 bases at V and 7 bases at J, with 22 bases in the middle. The CDR3 runs to 16 residues. Germline CDR1 SEHNR, CDR2 FQNEAQ (reference sequence). The CDR3, as DNA: TGTGCCAGCACCGACAGTACAGGGTTTGGAGTCGGGGAGCTGTTTTTT. Translated, it gives CASTDSTGFGVGELFF.

This clonotype showed up just once. The V gene is TRBV20-1, the J gene TRBJ2-7; 8 bases line up with TRBD2. This CDR3 region has 15 residues. Losses at the gene ends were 4 bases for V and 2 bases for J; bases not matched to a gene: 10. Germline V CDR1 and CDR2: DFQATT, SNEGSKA (reference sequence). The CDR3 nucleotides read TGCAGTGCTATAACCCTTAGCGGGATCCCCTACGAGCAGTACTTC. This codes for CSAITLSGIPYEQYF.

The table lists this clonotype with a few counts. The CDR3 DNA sequence: TGCAGCGTTGAAGATGCGCAAGATTACGAGCAGTACTTC. Amino acid sequence: CSVEDAQDYEQYF. The chain uses TRBV29-1 and TRBJ2-7; D is ambiguous. The germline CDR1 and CDR2 sequences are SQVTM and ANQGSEA. The CDR3 is 13 residues long. Trimming cost V 0 bases and J 4 bases, with 10 bases left between them.